Listed below are T cell receptor beta chains from one sample, sequenced in a study of memory CD4+ T cells and cytomegalovirus serostatus. Clones were read by immunoSEQ multiplex PCR, and TCRdb kept only the in-frame ones, dropping some. There are about 75,000 clones in the sample; under 80% occur only once, and just over 2.5% lies in the top ten. The material sequenced was memory CD4+ T cells from blood. Receptors were obtained from an adult in good health and CMV-seropositive. Both conserved end residues are part of each CDR3. D genes are given only for firm matches. The size of a clone is reported for some rows only, either as once, few or many, or as a class for expanded clones.

CDR3 DNA: TGTGCCAGCAGCGCCGGACTGAGGACCGGGGAGCTGTTTTTT; CDR3 protein: CASSAGLRTGELFF; V gene: TRBV9; D gene: .; CDR3 length: 14; J gene: TRBJ2-2; clone size: .
CDR3 DNA: TGTGCCAGCAGCTTGGAATTAGGGAATCTCAATCAGCCCCAGCATTTT; CDR3 protein: CASSLELGNLNQPQHF; V gene: TRBV5-8; D gene: .; CDR3 length: 16; J gene: TRBJ1-5; clone size: once
CDR3 DNA: TGCAGCGCTTTCGGACAGGTCTATGGCTACACCTTC; CDR3 protein: CSAFGQVYGYTF; V gene: TRBV29-1; D gene: TRBD1; CDR3 length: 12; J gene: TRBJ1-2; clone size: .
CDR3 DNA: TGTGCCAGCTCACCCACAGGGGGCAGGCCCAAAAACATTCAGTACTTC; CDR3 protein: CASSPTGGRPKNIQYF; V gene: TRBV18; D gene: TRBD1; CDR3 length: 16; J gene: TRBJ2-4; clone size: .
CDR3 DNA: TGTGCCAGCAGCTTAGCAGGGGCTGGAAACACCATATATTTT; CDR3 protein: CASSLAGAGNTIYF; V gene: TRBV11-2; D gene: .; CDR3 length: 14; J gene: TRBJ1-3; clone size: .
CDR3 DNA: TGCGCCAGCAGCTCGGCGGGCCCTGGAAACACCATATATTTT; CDR3 protein: CASSSAGPGNTIYF; V gene: TRBV5-1; D gene: .; CDR3 length: 14; J gene: TRBJ1-3; clone size: .
CDR3 DNA: TGTGCCAGCAGTTACGAGGACGGCGAAGCTTTCTTT; CDR3 protein: CASSYEDGEAFF; V gene: TRBV6-6; D gene: .; CDR3 length: 12; J gene: TRBJ1-1; clone size: .
CDR3 DNA: TGTGCCAGCAGTTGGGGGAGCAAAGAGACCCAGTACTTC; CDR3 protein: CASSWGSKETQYF; V gene: TRBV25-1; D gene: .; CDR3 length: 13; J gene: TRBJ2-5; clone size: .
CDR3 DNA: TGTGCCAGCTCTCCAGACCGTCAGCCCCAGCATTTT; CDR3 protein: CASSPDRQPQHF; V gene: TRBV18; D gene: .; CDR3 length: 12; J gene: TRBJ1-5; clone size: .
CDR3 DNA: TGTGCCAGCTCACCACGAGGGGAGCAGTTCTTC; CDR3 protein: CASSPRGEQFF; V gene: TRBV18; D gene: .; CDR3 length: 11; J gene: TRBJ2-1; clone size: .
CDR3 DNA: TGTGCCGCCGTTGGGGGCCGAGGGGGAGCCATATATTTT; CDR3 protein: CAAVGGRGGAIYF; V gene: TRBV19; D gene: .; CDR3 length: 13; J gene: TRBJ1-3; clone size: .